These 26 T cell receptor beta chains were sequenced from one sample in a study of T cells after posttransplantation cyclophosphamide. Treatment was busulfan-fludarabine conditioning, a marrow graft, and cyclophosphamide on days +3 and +4. TCRdb keeps only in-frame clones here, not all; method: immunoSEQ multiplex PCR. The sample has fewer than 13,000 clones; roughly 80% are singletons. This specimen was PBMCs, taken after allogeneic stem cell transplant with posttransplant cyclophosphamide. These receptors came from a female patient aged 45-60 years who received an allogeneic stem cell transplant from a related donor, was CMV-positive, and had no GVHD. T cells may partly derive from the graft donor.

The CDR3 loop reads CASSLVTGANTEAFF. CDR3 coding DNA: TGTGCCAGCAGCTTGGTAACAGGGGCGAACACTGAAGCTTTCTTT. The V call is TRBV5-4, the J call TRBJ1-1; TRBD1 matches at 7 bases. Unmatched junction bases numbered 3, after V lost 0 bases and J lost 1 base. CDR1 and CDR2 from the germline V gene are SGHNT and YYREEE (reference sequence). CDR3 length: 15 amino acids.

Notes on this clone: The junction and the germline gene differ at one end; a read error may be behind it. This chain joins TRBV7-7 and TRBJ2-2; 10 bases fit TRBD1. The CDR3 totals 19 residues. CDR1 and CDR2 (germline): SSHAT, FNYEAQ (reference sequence). CDR3: CASSLGFPGTGVDTGELFF. The CDR3 DNA reads TGTGCTAGCAGCTTAGGTTTCCCCGGGACAGGGGTGGACACCGGGGAGCTGTTTTTT.

The rearrangement links TRBV5-4 to TRBJ2-5, with 9 bases aligning to TRBD2. Germline V lookup: CDR1 SGHNT, CDR2 YYREEE (reference sequence). J gave up 3 bases and V 4 bases, and 10 bases lay outside the gene matches. The length of the CDR3 is 16 residues. The CDR3, as DNA: TGTGCCAGCAGCCCCGGTTTTCGACTAGCGGAAGAGACCCAGTACTTC. It encodes CASSPGFRLAEETQYF. Full variable domain (rest looked up from reference TRBV5-4 and TRBJ2-5): ETGVTQSPTHLIKTRGQQVTLRCSSQSGHNTVSWYQQALGQGPQFIFQYYREEENGRGNFPPRFSGLQFPNYSSELNVNALELDDSALYLCASSPGFRLAEETQYFGPGTRLLVL.

In this sample, this clone turned up a few times. The chain links TRBV7-9 to TRBJ2-7; 9 positions agree with TRBD1. This CDR3 is built from 14 residues. The J segment lost 6 bases and the V segment lost 3 bases, leaving 6 bases of the junction unmatched. Germline V gives CDR1 SEHNR, CDR2 FQNEAQ (reference sequence). CDR3: CASSFSTGGGEQYF. The DNA for the CDR3 is TGTGCCAGCAGCTTCTCAACAGGGGGCGGCGAGCAGTACTTC. The complete variable domain, with remaining parts taken from reference TRBV7-9 and TRBJ2-7, reads DTGVSQNPRHKITKRGQNVTFRCDPISEHNRLYWYRQTLGQGPEFLTYFQNEAQLEKSRLLSDRFSAERPKGSFSTLEIQRTEQGDSAMYLCASSFSTGGGEQYFGPGTRLTVT.

This chain connects TRBV20-1 to TRBJ2-7, with D uncertain. V was pared by 1 base and J by 9 bases, with 10 bases between. Germline V gives CDR1 DFQATT, CDR2 SNEGSKA (reference sequence). This CDR3 has 11 residues. CDR3 amino acids: CSARVVVWQYF. CDR3 DNA: TGCAGTGCTAGAGTCGTCGTCTGGCAGTACTTC.

The chain couples TRBV5-1 to TRBJ2-5; no definite D call. V was pared by 3 bases and J by 2 bases, with 2 bases between. CDR1 and CDR2 from the germline V gene are SGHRS and YFSETQ. This CDR3 is 11 amino acids long. Here the CDR3 DNA reads TGCGCCAGCAGCTCACAAGAGACCCAGTACTTC. As protein: CASSSQETQYF.

The J gene is TRBJ1-2, the V gene TRBV5-1; D perhaps matches TRBD1 (6 bases). The germline V gene encodes CDR1 SGHRS and CDR2 YFSETQ. This CDR3 region has 14 residues. V shed 6 bases and J shed 6 bases, with 18 bases lying between them. CDR3 in DNA: TGCGCCAGCACTGGCCTCACAGGGTACGATGGCTACACCTTC. This translates into CASTGLTGYDGYTF. Supplemented by reference TRBV5-1 and TRBJ1-2, the full variable domain reads KAGVTQTPRYLIKTRGQQVTLSCSPISGHRSVSWYQQTPGQGLQFLFEYFSETQRNKGNFPGRFSGRQFSNSRSEMNVSTLELGDSALYLCASTGLTGYDGYTFGSGTRLTVV.

The chain is built from TRBV30 and TRBJ1-6; 7 bases are a match to TRBD1. J gave up 9 bases and V 1 base, and 18 bases lay outside the gene matches. Germline CDR1 reads GTSNPN; CDR2 reads SVGIG (reference sequence). The CDR3 contains 18 residues. The CDR3 DNA is TGTGCCTGGAGTGATGGCCAAATGGGGCAGGGGGTATTTTCACCCCTCCACTTT. As protein: CAWSDGQMGQGVFSPLHF.

Notes on this clone: One end of the junction does not line up with germline, which may come from a read error. This chain connects TRBV7-8 to TRBJ2-7; 7 bases map to TRBD2. The CDR3 consists of 16 residues. The germline V gene encodes CDR1 SGHVS and CDR2 FQNEAQ. The CDR3 region is CASSLVGGGEGYGQYF. DNA for the CDR3: TGTGCCAGCAGCTTAGTTGGCGGGGGAGAGGGCTACGGGCAGTACTTC.

The rearrangement links TRBV11-1 to TRBJ2-3; D gene uncertain. Per the germline V gene, CDR1 is SGHAT and CDR2 is FQDESV (reference sequence). The CDR3 covers 11 residues. V shed 6 bases and J shed 3 bases, with 4 bases lying between them. As DNA, the CDR3 is TGTGCCAGCAGTTCGACAGATACGCAGTATTTT. Translating it yields CASSSTDTQYF.

A few counts support this clone. The V call is TRBV7-3, the J call TRBJ2-1; maybe TRBD1 (6 bases). V was shortened by 8 bases and J by 9 bases, with 20 bases between the two germline ends. This CDR3 has 14 amino acids. The germline V gene encodes CDR1 SGHTA and CDR2 FQGTGA. In DNA, the CDR3 is TGTGCCAGCGCCCCGGGACACCCCCCGACTGAGCAGTTCTTC. Residues: CASAPGHPPTEQFF.

This chain uses TRBV2 with TRBJ2-7; the match to TRBD1 covers 8 bases. The CDR3 consists of 14 residues. The germline gives CDR1 SNHLY, CDR2 FYNNEI. The V and J ends lost 6 bases and 5 bases, in that order; junction bases with no gene match: 9. Here the CDR3 reads CASRMDRAMHEQYF. The CDR3 region has the DNA TGTGCCAGCAGGATGGACAGGGCGATGCACGAGCAGTACTTC. The variable domain in full, completed from reference TRBV2 and TRBJ2-7, reads EPEVTQTPSHQVTQMGQEVILRCVPISNHLYFYWYRQILGQKVEFLVSFYNNEISEKSEIFDDQFSVERPDGSNFTLKIRSTKLEDSAMYFCASRMDRAMHEQYFGPGTRLTVT.

J is TRBJ1-6 and V is TRBV19; D gene unclear. The length of the CDR3 is 16 residues. Germline V gene sequence: CDR1 LNHDA, CDR2 SQIVND (reference sequence). V gave up 3 bases and J gave up 0 bases, with 9 bases separating them. CDR3 loop: CASSITWSSYNSPLHF. The CDR3, as DNA: TGTGCCAGTAGTATTACGTGGAGCTCCTATAATTCACCCCTCCACTTT.

This sequence joins TRBV29-1 and TRBJ2-5; 10 positions agree with TRBD2. V was clipped by 6 bases and J by 1 base; unmatched bases: 14. In germline, CDR1 is SQVTM, CDR2 ANQGSEA. This CDR3 region has 17 residues. The chain's CDR3 is CSVLLSPLAGVQETQYF. The CDR3 region has the DNA TGCAGCGTCCTACTAAGCCCCCTAGCGGGGGTCCAAGAGACCCAGTACTTC.

The rearrangement uses TRBV19 and TRBJ2-5; D is undetermined. CDR1 is LNHDA, CDR2 SQIVND, per germline (reference sequence). The CDR3 extends over 17 amino acids. V was trimmed by 1 base and J by 0 bases, leaving 15 bases between them. As DNA, the CDR3 is TGTGCCAGTAGTATAGTTTCAGGATCATGGCACCAAGAGACCCAGTACTTC. This codes for CASSIVSGSWHQETQYF.

This chain's CDR3 is CASRLADYNEQFF. The CDR3 DNA sequence: TGTGCCAGCAGACTAGCGGATTACAATGAGCAGTTCTTC. J is TRBJ2-1 and V is TRBV5-8; TRBD2 aligns across 8 bases. The J segment lost 4 bases and the V segment lost 5 bases, leaving 2 bases of the junction unmatched. Germline V gene data show CDR1 as SGHTS and CDR2 as YDEGEE. This CDR3 is 13 amino acids long.

Here the CDR3 reads CASSQGQGSTGNTIYF. In DNA form, the CDR3 reads TGTGCCAGCAGCCAAGGGCAGGGGAGTACTGGAAACACCATATATTTT. The genes are TRBV4-2 and TRBJ1-3; possibly TRBD1 for D (6 bases). CDR3 length: 16 amino acids. V gave up 1 base and J gave up 2 bases, with 12 bases separating them. Germline-derived CDR1 and CDR2 are LGHNA and YNFKEQ.

V is TRBV19 and J is TRBJ1-2; TRBD1 aligns across 7 bases. The CDR3 spans 16 residues. V lost 2 bases and J lost 6; bases outside the gene matches: 12. CDR1 and CDR2 (germline): LNHDA, SQIVND (reference sequence). The CDR3 region has the DNA TGTGCCAGTAGTATAAGACAGGGCGGGAAGGAAGATGGCTACACCTTC. Its translation is CASSIRQGGKEDGYTF.

The chain employs TRBV11-1 and TRBJ2-3, with 16 bases fitting TRBD2. The CDR3 covers 17 residues. From germline, CDR1 is SGHAT and CDR2 FQDESV (reference sequence). After removal of 4 bases from V and 3 bases from J, the junction contained 4 bases not matched to a gene. The CDR3 bases are TGTGCCAGCAGCTCGGGACTAGCGGGGGGGCAGACAGATACGCAGTATTTT. Its translation: CASSSGLAGGQTDTQYF.

The chain uses TRBV6-4 and TRBJ1-1; a possible D gene is TRBD1 (5 bases). The CDR3 is made up of 15 amino acids. Germline V gene data show CDR1 as MRHNA and CDR2 as SNTAGT. The V gene lost 4 bases and the J gene lost 1 base, with 13 bases spanning the gap. The CDR3 reads CASSVAGTANTEAFF. The CDR3 region has the DNA TGTGCCAGCAGTGTTGCCGGGACTGCGAACACTGAAGCTTTCTTT.

This clone was observed once. Other nucleotide sequences in the sample specify the same CDR3. The rearrangement uses TRBV6-6 and TRBJ2-7; 10 bases agree with TRBD1. Germline-derived CDR1 and CDR2 are MNHNY and SVGAGI (reference sequence). This CDR3 is built from 15 residues. Trimming at V came to 7 bases and at J to 3 bases, leaving 9 bases not matched to a gene. The CDR3 DNA sequence: TGTGCCAGCACTTTCCTTGGACAGGGGGGCTACGAGCAGTACTTC. It specifies CASTFLGQGGYEQYF.

CDR3 in DNA: TGTGCCAGCAGGAATTCACAGCTCTATGGCTACACCTTC. It encodes CASRNSQLYGYTF. The rearrangement uses TRBV6-5 and TRBJ1-2; D ambiguous. Germline V gene data show CDR1 as MNHEY and CDR2 as SVGAGI. Trimming took off 6 bases at V and 4 bases at J, with 12 bases between the two ends. The CDR3 has 13 residues.

This clone was seen just once. The V call is TRBV23-1, the J call TRBJ2-3, with D possibly TRBD2 on 5 matching bases. TRBV23-1 has ORF status, its function being uncertain. There are 12 residues in the CDR3. With 3 bases removed from V and 6 bases from J, the gap between germline ends came to 7 bases. CDR3 sequence: CASSHPGDTQYF. The CDR3 bases are TGCGCCAGCAGTCACCCGGGGGATACGCAGTATTTT.

This rearrangement joins TRBV30 to TRBJ1-5, with 10 bases fitting TRBD1. CDR1 and CDR2 (germline): GTSNPN, SVGIG (reference sequence). Trimming cost V 2 bases and J 0 bases; bases outside gene matches: 10. The CDR3 is 18 residues long. CDR3 region: CAWSTERTGGGSNQPQHF. CDR3 bases: TGTGCCTGGAGTACTGAAAGGACAGGGGGAGGTAGCAATCAGCCCCAGCATTTT. Full variable domain (rest looked up from reference TRBV30 and TRBJ1-5): SQTIHQWPATLVQPVGSPLSLECTVEGTSNPNLYWYRQAAGRGLQLLFYSVGIGQISSEVPQNLSASRPQDRQFILSSKKLLLSDSGFYLCAWSTERTGGGSNQPQHFGDGTRLSIL.

This chain joins TRBV5-5 and TRBJ1-1; 8 positions agree with TRBD1. From germline, CDR1 is SGHKS and CDR2 YYEKEE (reference sequence). CDR3 length: 17 residues. V lost 2 bases and J lost 1; bases outside the gene matches: 10. The CDR3, as DNA: TGTGCCAGCAGCTTCGGGACAGGCCCAGGCGGGAACACTGAAGCTTTCTTT. Residues: CASSFGTGPGGNTEAFF. Full variable domain (outside the CDR3, taken from reference TRBV5-5 and TRBJ1-1): DAGVTQSPTHLIKTRGQQVTLRCSPISGHKSVSWYQQVLGQGPQFIFQYYEKEERGRGNFPDRFSARQFPNYSSELNVNALLLGDSALYLCASSFGTGPGGNTEAFFGQGTRLTVV.

V gene TRBV2 combines with J gene TRBJ2-2, with D perhaps TRBD1 (6 bases). CDR1 is SNHLY and CDR2 is FYNNEI in the germline V gene. The CDR3 runs to 13 residues. Trimming shortened V by 5 bases and J by 4 bases, and 8 bases separated the two germline ends. Here the CDR3 DNA reads TGTGCCAGCAGTAAACAGGGCACCGGGGAGCTGTTTTTT. Translated, it gives CASSKQGTGELFF.